Listed here are 20 T cell receptor beta chains from one sample, sequenced in a study of cytomegalovirus exposure and HLA in healthy donors. A multiplex PCR was run with 60 Vbeta primers and 13 Jbeta primers. Libraries were prepared by immunoSEQ multiplex PCR; TCRdb keeps only in-frame clonotypes and omits some of them. This table holds approximately 120,000 clones, 60% to 85% found once. Sequencing input: PBMCs. These receptor sequences come from a female donor in good health and CMV-seronegative.

The genes are TRBV2 and TRBJ2-5, with D perhaps matching TRBD1 (5 bases). Germline CDR1 SNHLY, CDR2 FYNNEI. Trimming took off 8 bases at V and 2 bases at J, with 12 bases between the two ends. The CDR3 spans 13 residues. CDR3 nucleotide sequence: TGTGCCAGCGCAGTCCAGGGTCAAGAGACCCAGTACTTC. It encodes CASAVQGQETQYF.

This clone occurred a few times. The chain recombines TRBV11-2 with TRBJ1-1, with no clear D. Per germline, CDR1 SGHAT and CDR2 FQNNGV. The V gene lost 4 bases and the J gene lost 7 bases, with 16 bases spanning the gap. CDR3 length: 14 amino acids. CDR3 nucleotides: TGTGCCAGCAGCTCACGCGACCGGAAGCGTGAAGCTTTCTTT. It codes for CASSSRDRKREAFF.

The DNA for the CDR3 is TGTGCCACCAGCCAGGGACTAGCGGGAGGGCCAACCGGCGAGCAGTACTTC. It translates to CATSQGLAGGPTGEQYF. This chain joins TRBV15 and TRBJ2-7; 16 nucleotides line up with TRBD2. This CDR3 is 17 amino acids long. Germline CDR1 is LNHNV and CDR2 is YYDKDF (reference sequence). V trimming: 5 bases; J trimming: 6 bases; junction bases outside the gene matches: 10.

V is TRBV5-1 and J is TRBJ2-7; 7 bases fit TRBD1. Germline assignment: CDR1 SGHRS and CDR2 YFSETQ. Unmatched junction bases numbered 6, after V lost 4 bases and J lost 2 bases. The CDR3 covers 14 residues. CDR3 loop: CASSVGQATYEQYF. Written as DNA, the CDR3 is TGCGCCAGCAGCGTAGGACAGGCCACCTACGAGCAGTACTTC. The full variable domain, rest sourced from reference TRBV5-1 and TRBJ2-7, is KAGVTQTPRYLIKTRGQQVTLSCSPISGHRSVSWYQQTPGQGLQFLFEYFSETQRNKGNFPGRFSGRQFSNSRSEMNVSTLELGDSALYLCASSVGQATYEQYFGPGTRLTVT.

The chain employs TRBV19 and TRBJ2-4, with 7 bases identical to TRBD1. Losses at the gene ends were 5 bases for V and 0 bases for J; bases not matched to a gene: 7. CDR1 LNHDA and CDR2 SQIVND come from the germline V gene (reference sequence). The CDR3 totals 16 residues. Here the CDR3 DNA reads TGTGCCAGTAGTCCACGACAGGGAAAAGCCAAAAACATTCAGTACTTC. It codes for CASSPRQGKAKNIQYF.

V usage is TRBV6-5 and J usage is TRBJ1-2, with 11 bases fitting TRBD1. V lost 2 bases, J lost 8 bases, and 4 bases stayed unmatched. The V gene's germline CDR1 is MNHEY and CDR2 SVGAGI. The CDR3 is 14 residues long. The chain's CDR3 is CASSYQGQGVGYTF. In nucleotides, the CDR3 is TGTGCCAGCAGTTACCAGGGACAGGGGGTAGGCTACACCTTC.

The V call is TRBV5-1, the J call TRBJ2-5; 7 bases map to TRBD1. Germline CDR1 and CDR2: SGHRS and YFSETQ. V was pared by 3 bases and J by 4 bases, with 9 bases of the junction left unmatched. This CDR3 has 15 residues. The CDR3 sequence: CASSSRDRRGETQYF. As DNA, the CDR3 is TGCGCCAGCAGCTCCCGGGACAGACGAGGAGAGACCCAGTACTTC.

The chain combines TRBV30 with TRBJ1-5; tentatively, D is TRBD1 (5 bases). Germline values: CDR1 GTSNPN, CDR2 SVGIG (reference sequence). Trimming stripped 1 base from V and 5 bases from J, with 9 bases between. This CDR3 contains 13 residues. The chain's CDR3 is CAWSASGDQPQHF. Here the CDR3 DNA reads TGTGCCTGGAGTGCGTCGGGGGATCAGCCCCAGCATTTT.

This chain links TRBV27 with TRBJ2-7; 7 bases map to TRBD1. V shed 4 bases and J 2 bases; nucleotides not matched to a gene: 5. The CDR3 extends over 14 amino acids. Germline V gene lookup returns CDR1 MNHEY and CDR2 SMNVEV (reference sequence). CDR3 nucleotide sequence: TGTGCCAGCAGTTCGCACAGGGGCCCCTACGAGCAGTACTTC. Residues: CASSSHRGPYEQYF.

The chain couples TRBV5-1 to TRBJ2-3, with 11 bases fitting TRBD2. J was trimmed by 1 base and V by 4 bases; bases with no gene match: 8. The germline gives CDR1 SGHRS, CDR2 YFSETQ. The CDR3 loop spans 17 amino acids. In nucleotides, the CDR3 is TGCGCCAGCAGCGTAGCTAGCGGGGGGTTCCGCACAGATACGCAGTATTTT. Translation: CASSVASGGFRTDTQYF.

The J gene is TRBJ2-5, the V gene TRBV7-7; D tentatively reads TRBD1 or TRBD2 (5 bases each). Germline values: CDR1 SSHAT, CDR2 FNYEAQ (reference sequence). The CDR3 runs to 13 residues. The CDR3 DNA follows: TGTGCTAGCGCAAGAGACAGACAAGAGACCCAGTACTTC. It translates to CASARDRQETQYF.

This clone occurred a few times. The germline gene is not matched at one end of the junction; a read error may be the cause. V and J are TRBV7-7 and TRBJ1-3; D gene ambiguous. The germline CDR1 and CDR2 sequences are SSHAT and FNYEAQ (reference sequence). CDR3 length: 14 residues. CDR3 protein: CASSLEGFGNTIYF. Written as DNA, the CDR3 is TGTGCTAGCAGCTTGGAGGGATTCGGAAACACCATATATTTT.

The DNA of the CDR3 is TGTGCCAGCAGCGTAGGACAGGACAATCAGCCCCAGCATTTT. Protein: CASSVGQDNQPQHF. The J gene is TRBJ1-5, the V gene TRBV9; D possibly corresponds to TRBD1 (6 bases). This CDR3 region has 14 residues. Trimming left V 0 bases short and J 3 bases short, with 7 bases between. From germline, CDR1 is SGDLS and CDR2 YYNGEE.

About this clone itself: In this CDR3 the conserved last residue, phenylalanine or tryptophan, is missing, so a read error is likely. The chain is built from TRBV6-1 and TRBJ1-1; the D gene is possibly TRBD1 (5 bases). The germline V gene encodes CDR1 MNHNS and CDR2 SASEGT. The V end lost 2 bases, the J end lost 5 bases, and 12 bases lay between the germline ends. The CDR3 spans 14 residues. In DNA, the CDR3 is TGTGCCAGCAGTGAACCGGGCCGGGGGACTGAAGCTTTCCTT. The encoded protein is CASSEPGRGTEAFL.

The chain couples TRBV19 to TRBJ2-7, with D tentatively TRBD1 (6 bases). The V end was cut by 4 bases, the J end by 2 bases, with 18 bases between. This CDR3 is 16 amino acids long. Germline V gene lookup returns CDR1 LNHDA and CDR2 SQIVND (reference sequence). The CDR3 region is CASSTTLDRPTYEQYF. Here the CDR3 DNA reads TGTGCCAGTAGTACCACCTTAGACAGGCCCACCTACGAGCAGTACTTC.

The chain couples TRBV2 to TRBJ2-1, with 12 bases identical to TRBD2. CDR1 is SNHLY, CDR2 FYNNEI, per germline. V shed 7 bases, J shed 6 bases, and the junction held 7 bases outside the gene matches. The CDR3 sequence is 15 residues long. The CDR3 region has the DNA TGTGCCAGCAAGGGGTCGGGACTAGCGGGCAATGAGCAGTTCTTC. This translates into CASKGSGLAGNEQFF.

This chain uses TRBV28 with TRBJ2-5; tentative D call: TRBD1 (6 bases). Trimming took 6 bases from V and 2 from J, leaving 10 bases between them. The CDR3 loop spans 13 amino acids. Germline V gene sequence: CDR1 MDHEN, CDR2 SYDVKM. The DNA for the CDR3 is TGTGCCAGCAGGGGGGCAGCGCAAGAGACCCAGTACTTC. This codes for CASRGAAQETQYF.

The chain combines TRBV10-3 with TRBJ2-5, with 7 bases identical to TRBD1. From germline, CDR1 is ENHRY and CDR2 SYGVKD. J lost 3 bases, V lost 6 bases, and 4 bases had no gene match. The CDR3 loop spans 13 amino acids. The DNA for the CDR3 is TGTGCCATCAGAAGACAGGGAGAAGAGACCCAGTACTTC. Translating gives CAIRRQGEETQYF.

This rearrangement joins TRBV7-9 to TRBJ1-1; TRBD1 agrees at 7 bases. The V segment lost 4 bases and the J segment 2 bases; nucleotides outside the gene matches: 1. CDR1 is SEHNR, CDR2 FQNEAQ, per germline (reference sequence). The CDR3 totals 13 residues. The CDR3 reads CASSWDRNTEAFF. The CDR3, as DNA: TGTGCCAGCAGCTGGGACAGAAACACTGAAGCTTTCTTT.

The table lists this clone with a few counts. The V and J genes are TRBV28 and TRBJ1-1; weak D call: TRBD1 (5 bases). V was clipped by 7 bases and J by 6 bases, with 18 bases between them. Germline V gives CDR1 MDHEN, CDR2 SYDVKM. The CDR3 sequence is 14 residues long. CDR3 nucleotides: TGTGCCAGCAACGACCAGGGAAGAAGGTCTGAAGCTTTCTTT. Translation: CASNDQGRRSEAFF.